The sample holds one count of the clone carrying this T cell receptor beta chain. Its antigen is undetermined. The entry originates in a study of cytomegalovirus exposure and HLA in healthy donors. The PCR made use of 60 Vbeta and 13 Jbeta primers. Produced via immunoSEQ multiplex PCR; TCRdb's table is partial and in-frame only. The table shows 180,000 or so clones, with roughly 82% occurring only once. This CDR3 has 15 amino acids. Germline CDR1 reads MNHEY; CDR2 reads SVGAGI. Trimming took off 0 bases at V and 3 bases at J, with 11 bases between the two ends. General study points: Association of 16,951 TCR beta sequences with HLA alleles was found at 0.05 false discovery rate in a later analysis.

The source material was PBMCs. This receptor was identified in a man aged 35-49 years in good health and CMV-seronegative. The V and J genes are TRBV6-5 and TRBJ1-2; D gene uncertain. Here the CDR3 reads CASSYSGQDYYGYTF. Here the CDR3 DNA reads TGTGCCAGCAGTTACTCTGGCCAGGATTACTATGGCTACACCTTC.